This TCR beta chain appears in the sequencing data of a study of CD8 T cells in ankylosing spondylitis. General study findings and limits: Seemingly characteristic of ankylosing spondylitis blood was a TCR beta motif consisting of several highly homologous variants. Reportedly, matched ankylosing spondylitis synovial fluid was significantly enriched for disease-linked clones.

This clonotype was counted a few times. Its antigen remains unknown. In TCRdb, the 5' RACE reads were re-called with MiXCR into one record per CDR3 protein. This table holds some 130,000 distinct CDR3 sequences, about an eighth found once. The CDR3 has 14 residues. The germline V gene has CDR1 KGHDR and CDR2 SFDVKD. Trimming shortened V by 1 base and J by 4 bases, and 7 bases separated the two germline ends. The rearrangement uses TRBV24-1 and TRBJ2-1; maybe TRBD2 (6 bases). This clonotype was obtained from a female donor with ankylosing spondylitis or in good health (not recorded which). The sample was blood, either unsorted or a sorted T cell fraction (not recorded which). In DNA, the CDR3 is TGTGCCACCAGTGATTTCGGGACTTACAATGAGCAGTTCTTC. Translated: CATSDFGTYNEQFF.